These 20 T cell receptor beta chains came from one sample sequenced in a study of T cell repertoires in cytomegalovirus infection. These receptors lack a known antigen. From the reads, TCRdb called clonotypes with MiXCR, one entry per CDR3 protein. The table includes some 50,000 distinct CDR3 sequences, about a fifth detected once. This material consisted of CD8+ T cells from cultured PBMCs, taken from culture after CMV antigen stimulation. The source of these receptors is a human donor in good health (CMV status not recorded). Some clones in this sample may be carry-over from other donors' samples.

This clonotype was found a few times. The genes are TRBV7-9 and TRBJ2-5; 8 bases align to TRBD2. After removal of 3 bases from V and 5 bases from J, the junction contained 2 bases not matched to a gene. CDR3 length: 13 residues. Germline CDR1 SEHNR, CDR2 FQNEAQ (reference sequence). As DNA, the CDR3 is TGTGCCAGCAGCTTCCGACTAGCGGAGACCCAGTACTTC. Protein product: CASSFRLAETQYF.

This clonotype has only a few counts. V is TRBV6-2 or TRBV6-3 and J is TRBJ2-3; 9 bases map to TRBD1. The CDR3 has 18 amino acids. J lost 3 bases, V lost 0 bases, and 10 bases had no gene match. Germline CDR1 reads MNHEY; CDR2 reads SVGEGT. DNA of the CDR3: TGTGCCAGCAGTTACTCGAGGGACAGGGCGTCGTGGACAGATACGCAGTATTTT. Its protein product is CASSYSRDRASWTDTQYF.

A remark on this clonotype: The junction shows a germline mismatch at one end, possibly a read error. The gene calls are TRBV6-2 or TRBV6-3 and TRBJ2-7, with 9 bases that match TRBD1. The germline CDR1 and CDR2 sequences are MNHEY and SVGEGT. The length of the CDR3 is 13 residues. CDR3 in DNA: TGTGCAAGCAGTCGGGAGGACAGGGGCGAGCAGTACTTC. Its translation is CASSREDRGEQYF.

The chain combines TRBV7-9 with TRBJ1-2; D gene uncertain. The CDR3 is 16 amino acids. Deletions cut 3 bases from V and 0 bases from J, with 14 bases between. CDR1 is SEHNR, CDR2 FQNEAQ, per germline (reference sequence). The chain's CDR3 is CASSFSLTGTNYGYTF. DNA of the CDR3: TGTGCCAGCAGCTTTTCACTGACGGGGACTAACTATGGCTACACCTTC.

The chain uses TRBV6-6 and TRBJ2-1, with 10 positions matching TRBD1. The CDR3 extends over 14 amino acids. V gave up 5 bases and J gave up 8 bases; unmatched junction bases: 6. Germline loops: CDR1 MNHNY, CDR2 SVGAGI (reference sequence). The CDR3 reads CASSTGTGVDEQFF. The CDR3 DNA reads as TGTGCCAGCAGTACCGGGACAGGGGTCGATGAGCAGTTCTTC.

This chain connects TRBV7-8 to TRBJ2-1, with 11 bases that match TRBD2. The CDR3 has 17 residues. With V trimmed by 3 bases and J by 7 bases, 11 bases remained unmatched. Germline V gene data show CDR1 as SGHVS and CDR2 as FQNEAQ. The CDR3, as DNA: TGTGCCAGCAGCTTCCTGGCCATGACTAGCGGGGTGAATGAGCAGTTCTTC. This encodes CASSFLAMTSGVNEQFF.

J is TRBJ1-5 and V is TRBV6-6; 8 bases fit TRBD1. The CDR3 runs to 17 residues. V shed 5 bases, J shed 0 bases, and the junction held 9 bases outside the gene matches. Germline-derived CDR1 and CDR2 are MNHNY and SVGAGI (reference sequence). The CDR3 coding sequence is TGTGCCAGCAGTCGACAGGGGTCGGAATATAGCAATCAGCCCCAGCATTTT. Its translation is CASSRQGSEYSNQPQHF.

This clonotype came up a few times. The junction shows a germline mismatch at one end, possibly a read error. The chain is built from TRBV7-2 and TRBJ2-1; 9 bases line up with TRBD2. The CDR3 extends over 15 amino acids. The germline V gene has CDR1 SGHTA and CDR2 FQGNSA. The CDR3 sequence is CASSLNSGRNKEQFF. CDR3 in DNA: TGTGCCAGCAGCTTAAATAGCGGGAGAAACAAAGAGCAGTTCTTC.

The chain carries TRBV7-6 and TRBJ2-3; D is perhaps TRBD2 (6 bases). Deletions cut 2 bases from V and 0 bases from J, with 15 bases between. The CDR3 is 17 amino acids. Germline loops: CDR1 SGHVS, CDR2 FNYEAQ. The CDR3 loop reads CASSLLLAIGSTDTQYF. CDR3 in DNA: TGTGCCAGCAGCTTATTACTAGCCATTGGTAGCACAGATACGCAGTATTTT.

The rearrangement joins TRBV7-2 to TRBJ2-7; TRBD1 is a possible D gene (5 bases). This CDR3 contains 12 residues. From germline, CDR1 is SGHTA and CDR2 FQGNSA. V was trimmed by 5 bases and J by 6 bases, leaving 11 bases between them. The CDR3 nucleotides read TGTGCCAGCAGCCCCCCAGGGCCCGAGCAGTACTTC. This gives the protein CASSPPGPEQYF.

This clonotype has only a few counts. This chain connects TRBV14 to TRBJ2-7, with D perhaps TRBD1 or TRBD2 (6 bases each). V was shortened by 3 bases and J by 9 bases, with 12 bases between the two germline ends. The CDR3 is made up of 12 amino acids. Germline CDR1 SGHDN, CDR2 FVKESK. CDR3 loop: CASSHGGGVQYF. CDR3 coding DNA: TGTGCCAGCAGCCACGGGGGCGGAGTGCAGTACTTC.

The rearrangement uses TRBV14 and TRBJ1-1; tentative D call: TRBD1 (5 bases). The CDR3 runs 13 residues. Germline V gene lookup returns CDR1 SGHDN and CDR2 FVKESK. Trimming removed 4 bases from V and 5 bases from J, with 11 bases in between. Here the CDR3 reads CASSPTVATEAFF. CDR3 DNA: TGTGCCAGCAGCCCGACAGTTGCGACTGAAGCTTTCTTT.

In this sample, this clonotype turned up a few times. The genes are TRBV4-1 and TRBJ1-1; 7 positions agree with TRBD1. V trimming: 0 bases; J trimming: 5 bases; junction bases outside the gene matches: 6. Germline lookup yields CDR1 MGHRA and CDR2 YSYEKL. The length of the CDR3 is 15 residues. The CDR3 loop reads CASSQDGQGVTEAFF. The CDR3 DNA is TGCGCCAGCAGCCAAGATGGGCAGGGGGTAACTGAAGCTTTCTTT.

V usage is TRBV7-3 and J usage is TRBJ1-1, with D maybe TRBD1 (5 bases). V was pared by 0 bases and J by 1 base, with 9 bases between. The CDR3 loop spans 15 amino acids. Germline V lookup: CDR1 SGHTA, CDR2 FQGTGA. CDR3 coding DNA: TGTGCCAGCAGCTTAACTTGGGACGAGAACACTGAAGCTTTCTTT. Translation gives CASSLTWDENTEAFF.

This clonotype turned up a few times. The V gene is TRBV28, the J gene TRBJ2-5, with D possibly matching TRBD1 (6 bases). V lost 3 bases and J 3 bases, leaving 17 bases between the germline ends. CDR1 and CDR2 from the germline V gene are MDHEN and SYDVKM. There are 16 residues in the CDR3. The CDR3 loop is CASSFLDGTSKETQYF. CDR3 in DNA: TGTGCCAGCAGTTTCCTAGACGGGACATCTAAAGAGACCCAGTACTTC.

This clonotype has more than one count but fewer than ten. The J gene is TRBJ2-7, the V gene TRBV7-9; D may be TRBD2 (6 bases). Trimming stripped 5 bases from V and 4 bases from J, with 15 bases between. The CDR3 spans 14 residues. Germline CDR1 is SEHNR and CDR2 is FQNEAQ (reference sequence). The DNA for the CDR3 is TGTGCCAGCAGCCACCCGGGGAGGACTTACGAGCAGTACTTC. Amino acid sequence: CASSHPGRTYEQYF.

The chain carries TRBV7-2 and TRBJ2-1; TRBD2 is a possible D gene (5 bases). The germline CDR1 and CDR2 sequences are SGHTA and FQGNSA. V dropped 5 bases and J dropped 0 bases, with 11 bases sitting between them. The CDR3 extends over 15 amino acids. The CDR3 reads CASSESGYSYNEQFF. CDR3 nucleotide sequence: TGTGCCAGCAGCGAGAGCGGTTACTCCTACAATGAGCAGTTCTTC.

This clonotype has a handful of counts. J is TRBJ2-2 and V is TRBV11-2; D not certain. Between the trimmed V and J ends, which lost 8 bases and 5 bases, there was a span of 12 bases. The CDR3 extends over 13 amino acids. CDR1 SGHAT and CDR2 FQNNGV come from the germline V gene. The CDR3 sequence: CASEVGRTGELFF. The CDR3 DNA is TGTGCCAGCGAAGTCGGAAGGACCGGGGAGCTGTTTTTT.

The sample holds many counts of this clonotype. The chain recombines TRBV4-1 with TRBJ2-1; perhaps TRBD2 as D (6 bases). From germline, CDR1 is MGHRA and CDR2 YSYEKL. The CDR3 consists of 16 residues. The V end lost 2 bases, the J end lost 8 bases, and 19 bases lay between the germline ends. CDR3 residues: CASSQQPSAFRDEQFF. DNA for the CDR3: TGCGCCAGCAGCCAACAACCTAGCGCTTTTAGGGATGAGCAGTTCTTC.

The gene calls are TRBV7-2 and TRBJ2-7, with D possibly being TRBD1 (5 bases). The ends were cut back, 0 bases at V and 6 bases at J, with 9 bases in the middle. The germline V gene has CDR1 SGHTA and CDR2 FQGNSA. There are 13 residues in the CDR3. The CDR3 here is CASSLAAGLEQYF. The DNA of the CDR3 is TGTGCCAGCAGCTTAGCGGCAGGGCTCGAGCAGTACTTC.